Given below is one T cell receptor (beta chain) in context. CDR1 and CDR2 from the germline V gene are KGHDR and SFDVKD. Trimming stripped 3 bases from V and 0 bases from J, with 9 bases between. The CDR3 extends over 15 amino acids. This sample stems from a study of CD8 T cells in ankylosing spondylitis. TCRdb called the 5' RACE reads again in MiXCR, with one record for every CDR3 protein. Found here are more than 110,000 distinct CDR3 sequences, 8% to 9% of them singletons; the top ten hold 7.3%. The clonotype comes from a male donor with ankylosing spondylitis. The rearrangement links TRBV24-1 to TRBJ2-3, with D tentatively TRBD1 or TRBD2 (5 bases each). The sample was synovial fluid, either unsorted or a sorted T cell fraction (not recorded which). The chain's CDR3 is CATSDARESTDTQYF. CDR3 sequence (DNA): TGTGCCACCAGTGATGCCAGGGAGAGCACAGATACGCAGTATTTT.